This T cell receptor (beta chain) was recovered during a study of post-analysis software for immune sequencing data. Study observations and caveats: Comparison of patients with controls showed five TRBV segments more frequent in patients, TRBV5-6, TRBV5-1 and TRBV20-1 among them.

As regards this clonotype: The target antigen is unknown.

CDR1 is SGHAT, CDR2 FQNNGV, per germline. This CDR3 is 15 amino acids long. Unique molecular identifiers featured in each of the TCR beta cDNA libraries. MiXCR was run by TCRdb on the PCR reads, yielding one entry per CDR3 protein. This table holds hundreds of thousands of distinct CDR3 sequences, approximately 60% found once. The chain links TRBV11-2 to TRBJ2-7, with TRBD1 identical over 9 bases. The DNA end is a closer match to TRBJ2-5, so the J assignment may be wrong. Material: blood. This clonotype was sampled from a girl aged 2-15 years with multiple sclerosis. CDR3 nucleotide sequence: TGTGCCAGCAGCTACTGGGCGGACAGGGGAGAGACCCAGTACTTC. Encoded protein: CASSYWADRGETQYF.